This T cell receptor beta chain was documented in a study of post-analysis software for immune sequencing data. Whole-study findings and limits: Controls showed lower frequencies than patients for five TRBV segments, and TRBV5-6, TRBV5-1 and TRBV20-1 were among these. Multiple sclerosis patients had significantly lower normalized Chao1 diversity than controls. The F measure placed samples prepared in the same batch into strongly shared clusters.

Libraries were made from TCR beta cDNA, and they carried unique molecular identifiers. T cells numbering about 0.9 to 11 million yielded roughly 0.5 million cDNA molecules. TCRdb redid the calling of the PCR reads with MiXCR, one entry per CDR3 protein. The sample has hundreds of thousands of distinct CDR3 sequences, 25% to 30% seen once. Regarding this clonotype: Antigen specificity is unknown.

Trimming took 2 bases from V and 5 from J; bases not matched to a gene: 4. This CDR3 comprises 13 residues. Germline V gene sequence: CDR1 DFQATT, CDR2 SNEGSKA (reference sequence). The receptor was derived from a girl between 5 and 17 years old with multiple sclerosis. The chain has TRBV20-1 and TRBJ1-1; 8 nucleotides match TRBD1. Sequencing was carried out using blood. The CDR3 region has the DNA TGCAGTGCTAGAAAACAGGGGGAGACTGAAGCTTTCTTT. Its translation is CSARKQGETEAFF.